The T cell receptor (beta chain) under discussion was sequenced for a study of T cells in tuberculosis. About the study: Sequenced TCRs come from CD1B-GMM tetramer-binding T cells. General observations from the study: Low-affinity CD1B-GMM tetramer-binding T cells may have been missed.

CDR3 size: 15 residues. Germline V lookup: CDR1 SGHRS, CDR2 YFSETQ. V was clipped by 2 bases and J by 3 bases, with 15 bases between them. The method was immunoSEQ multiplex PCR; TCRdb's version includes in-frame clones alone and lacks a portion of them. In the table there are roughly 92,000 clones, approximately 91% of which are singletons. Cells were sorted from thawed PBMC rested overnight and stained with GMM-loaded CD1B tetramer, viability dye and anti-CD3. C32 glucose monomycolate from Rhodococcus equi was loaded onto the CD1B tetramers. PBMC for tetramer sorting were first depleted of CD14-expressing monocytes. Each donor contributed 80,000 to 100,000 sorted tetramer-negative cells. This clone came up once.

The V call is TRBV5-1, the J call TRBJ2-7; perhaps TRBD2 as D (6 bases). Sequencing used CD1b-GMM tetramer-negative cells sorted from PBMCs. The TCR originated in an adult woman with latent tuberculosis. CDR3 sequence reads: CASSFSRGTGYEQYF. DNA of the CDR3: TGCGCCAGCAGCTTCTCTCGGGGGACTGGCTACGAGCAGTACTTC.